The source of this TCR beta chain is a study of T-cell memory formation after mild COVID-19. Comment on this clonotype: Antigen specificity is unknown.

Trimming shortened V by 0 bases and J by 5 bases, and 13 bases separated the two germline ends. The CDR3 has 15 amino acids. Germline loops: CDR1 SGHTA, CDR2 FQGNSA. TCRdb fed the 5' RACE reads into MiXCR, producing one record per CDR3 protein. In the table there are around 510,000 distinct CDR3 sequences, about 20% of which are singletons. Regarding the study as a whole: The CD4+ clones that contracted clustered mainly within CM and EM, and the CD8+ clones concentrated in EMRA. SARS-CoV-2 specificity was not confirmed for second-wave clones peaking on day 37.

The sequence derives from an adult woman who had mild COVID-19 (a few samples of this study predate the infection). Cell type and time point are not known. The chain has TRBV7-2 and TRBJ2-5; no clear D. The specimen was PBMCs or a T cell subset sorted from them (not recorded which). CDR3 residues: CASSLAGPERETQYF. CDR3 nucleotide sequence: TGTGCCAGCAGCTTAGCAGGTCCCGAAAGGGAGACCCAGTACTTC.